Below, one T cell receptor beta chain is given with its context. Sequenced by immunoSEQ multiplex PCR; TCRdb stores in-frame clones only, minus some. This repertoire shows roughly 120,000 clones, about 88% found once; its top ten account for about 3.2%. The sample comes from a study of control samples from healthy donors and cancer patients. CDR3 size: 14 residues. Germline assignment: CDR1 WNHNN and CDR2 SYGVQD (reference sequence). Germline trimming cut 2 bases from V and 5 bases from J; bases unmatched to any gene: 6. This TCR was sampled from a man between 50 and 59 years old in good health. Sequencing input: blood. The V and J genes are TRBV10-1 and TRBJ2-7; 7 bases line up with TRBD1. The CDR3 loop is CASSETTGIHEQYF. In nucleotides, the CDR3 is TGCGCCAGCAGTGAGACGACAGGGATCCACGAGCAGTACTTC.